The 5 T cell receptor beta chains listed next were all sequenced from one sample in a study of blood T cell repertoires in COVID-19. Measured with immunoSEQ multiplex PCR; TCRdb has only the in-frame clones, and not every one. Among some 350,000 clones listed, almost 90% were seen once. What was sequenced was peripheral blood. Receptors were obtained from a man aged 18-30 years with active or convalescent COVID-19.

The chain links TRBV19 to TRBJ1-1; tentative D call: TRBD1 (5 bases). CDR1 LNHDA and CDR2 SQIVND come from the germline V gene (reference sequence). V lost 5 bases to trimming and J lost 1 base, with 14 bases between them. This CDR3 is 15 amino acids long. As DNA, the CDR3 is TGTGCCAGTAGTTCATATCCTACAGGGAACACTGAAGCTTTCTTT. Its translation: CASSSYPTGNTEAFF.

The V and J genes are TRBV16 and TRBJ1-2; D is unclear. This CDR3 spans 14 amino acids. The germline V gene has CDR1 KGHSY and CDR2 FQNENV. V gave up 0 bases and J gave up 1 base, with 6 bases separating them. DNA for the CDR3: TGTGCCAGCAGCCAATCCAACGGTAACTATGGCTACACCTTC. Translating gives CASSQSNGNYGYTF. The whole variable domain, remainder taken from reference TRBV16 and TRBJ1-2, is GEEVAQTPKHLVRGEGQKAKLYCAPIKGHSYVFWYQQVLKNEFKFLISFQNENVFDETGMPKERFSAKCLPNSPCSLEIQATKLEDSAVYFCASSQSNGNYGYTFGSGTRLTVV.

The chain couples TRBV7-2 to TRBJ2-5, with D tentatively TRBD1 (6 bases). The CDR3 totals 15 residues. The V gene's germline CDR1 is SGHTA and CDR2 FQGNSA. Trimming took 5 bases from V and 1 from J, leaving 14 bases between them. The CDR3 nucleotides read TGTGCCAGCAGCATGGGCGGACAGATCCAAGAGACCCAGTACTTC. Translating it yields CASSMGGQIQETQYF.

This sequence joins TRBV18 and TRBJ2-1; 7 bases match TRBD2. Germline values: CDR1 KGHSH, CDR2 LQKENI. The CDR3 runs 17 residues. With 4 bases clipped from V and 3 bases from J, the junction kept 12 bases outside the gene matches. CDR3 in DNA: TGTGCCAGCTCACTTTCATTGGCGGGAGATGTCTACAATGAGCAGTTCTTC. This encodes CASSLSLAGDVYNEQFF. Together with reference TRBV18 and TRBJ2-1, the CDR3 gives the full variable domain: NAGVMQNPRHLVRRRGQEARLRCSPMKGHSHVYWYRQLPEEGLKFMVYLQKENIIDESGMPKERFSAEFPKEGPSILRIQQVVRGDSAAYFCASSLSLAGDVYNEQFFGPGTRLTVL.

Here the CDR3 DNA reads TGTGCCAGCACCGTAAACAATGAGCAGTTCTTC. Amino acids: CASTVNNEQFF. The chain has TRBV6-5 and TRBJ2-1; D gene ambiguous. CDR1 and CDR2 (germline): MNHEY, SVGAGI. This CDR3 contains 11 residues. Trimming removed 7 bases at V and 5 bases at J, with 6 bases between.